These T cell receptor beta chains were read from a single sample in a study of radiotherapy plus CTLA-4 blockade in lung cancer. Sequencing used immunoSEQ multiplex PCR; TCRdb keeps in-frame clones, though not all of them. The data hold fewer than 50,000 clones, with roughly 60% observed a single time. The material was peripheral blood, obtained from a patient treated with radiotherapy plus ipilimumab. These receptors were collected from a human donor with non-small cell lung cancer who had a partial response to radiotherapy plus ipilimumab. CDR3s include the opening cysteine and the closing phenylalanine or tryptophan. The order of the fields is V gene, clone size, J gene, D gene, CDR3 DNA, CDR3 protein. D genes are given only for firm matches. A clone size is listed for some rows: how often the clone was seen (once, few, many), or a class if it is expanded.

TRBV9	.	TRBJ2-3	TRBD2	TGTGCCAGCAGCGGAACGCCGGGACTAGCGGGAGGGCCAGCAGATACGCAGTATTTT	CASSGTPGLAGGPADTQYF
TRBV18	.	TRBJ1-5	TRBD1	TGTGCCAGCTCACCGGTAACAGGGGGACAGCCCCAGCATTTT	CASSPVTGGQPQHF
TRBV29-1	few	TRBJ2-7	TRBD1	TGCAGCGTCGGGACAGGGTGGCGGCAGTACTTC	CSVGTGWRQYF
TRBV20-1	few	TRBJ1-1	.	TGCAGCGTAGGAGCCACTGAAGCTTTCTTT	CSVGATEAFF
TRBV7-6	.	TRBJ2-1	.	TGTGCCAGCAGCTCGTCCTCTCAGGGGAGTGAGCAGTTCTTC	CASSSSSQGSEQFF
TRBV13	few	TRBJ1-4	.	TGTGCCAGCAGCTGGGGAGGTGAAAAACTGTTTTTT	CASSWGGEKLFF
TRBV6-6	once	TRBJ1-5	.	TGTGCCAGCGGATCCGGGAACAATCAGCCCCAGCATTTT	CASGSGNNQPQHF
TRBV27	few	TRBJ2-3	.	TGTGCCAGCAGCCGGACACTAGATACGCAGTATTTT	CASSRTLDTQYF
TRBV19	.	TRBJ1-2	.	TGTGCCAGTAGTATAGGTCCAGGGCGTGAGAGAGGCTACACCTTC	CASSIGPGRERGYTF
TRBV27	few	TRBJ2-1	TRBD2	TGTGCCACCTTTAGCGGGAGTTCCTACAATGAGCAGTTCTTC	CATFSGSSYNEQFF
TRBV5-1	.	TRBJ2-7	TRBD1	TGCGCCAGCAGCACTTATCCCGGGACAGGGGGCTACGAGCAGTACTTC	CASSTYPGTGGYEQYF
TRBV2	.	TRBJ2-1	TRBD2	TGTGCCAGCAGGGGTGGGGCGGGAGGGCCTCAGGAGCAGTTCTTC	CASRGGAGGPQEQFF
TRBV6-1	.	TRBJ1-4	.	TGTGCCAGCAGTGAATTTATAGGGGCCGAAAAACTGTTTTTT	CASSEFIGAEKLFF
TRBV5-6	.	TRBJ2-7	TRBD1	TGTGCCAGCAGCCCAGGACAGGCCGTGGGGAAGCAGTACTTC	CASSPGQAVGKQYF
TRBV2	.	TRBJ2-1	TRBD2	TGTGCCAGCAGTGAAAGAGGGGGCCCTAGCGGGAGGGCGAATGAGCAGTTCTTC	CASSERGGPSGRANEQFF
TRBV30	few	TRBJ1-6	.	TGTGCCTGGAGACTTAATAATTCACCCCTCCACTTT	CAWRLNNSPLHF
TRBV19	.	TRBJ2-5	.	TGTGCCAGTAGTATCAGCCAGGGGACAGAGACCCAGTACTTC	CASSISQGTETQYF
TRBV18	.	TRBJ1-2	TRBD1	TGTGCCAGCTCACCACTTTTTGGACAGGGGACTAACTATGGCTACACCTTC	CASSPLFGQGTNYGYTF
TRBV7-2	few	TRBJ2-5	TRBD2	TGTGCCAGCAACCCCCAGATTAGCGGGGGGGACGAGACCCAGTACTTC	CASNPQISGGDETQYF
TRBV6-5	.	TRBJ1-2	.	TGCGCCAGCAGTGGGCGGAGGGCGGAAGGCTACACCTTC	CASSGRRAEGYTF
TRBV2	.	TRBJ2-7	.	TGTGCCACCGGACGAATACAGGGTATCGACGAGCAGTACTTC	CATGRIQGIDEQYF
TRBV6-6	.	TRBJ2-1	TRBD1	TGTGCCAGCAGGATCACGGGGCAGGGGGTCTACAATGAGCAGTTCTTC	CASRITGQGVYNEQFF
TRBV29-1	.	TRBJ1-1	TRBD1	TGCAGCGTTCAATGGACAGGGCCTGAAGCTTTCTTT	CSVQWTGPEAFF